These T cell receptor beta chains were read from a single sample in a study of T-cell reconstitution after alpha-beta-depleted transplantation in children. TCRdb passed the PCR reads through MiXCR, listing each CDR3 protein once. The sample yields about 460,000 distinct CDR3 sequences, about an eighth seen once. The source was PBMCs from the stem cell graft donor, collected from the stem cell graft. All receptors come from a human donor who donated a stem cell graft to a child with combined immunodeficiency. Each CDR3 is given with its conserved first and last residue. The D gene is left open where the match is weak. The listing skips clone size in some rows; elsewhere it reads once, few, many or a size class.

TRBJ1-1	NA	TRBV20-1	few	14	CSAPSQGMSAEAFF	TGCAGTGCACCCTCACAGGGAATGAGCGCTGAAGCTTTCTTT
TRBJ2-2	NA	TRBV5-6	few	13	CASSFERPGELFF	TGTGCCAGCAGCTTCGAAAGACCCGGGGAGCTGTTTTTT
TRBJ1-5	TRBD1	TRBV12-3/TRBV12-4	few	14	CASSRDSNYQPQHF	TGTGCCAGCAGCCGGGACAGCAACTATCAGCCCCAGCATTTT
TRBJ1-4	NA	TRBV7-3	few	15	CASSVTGATNEKLFF	TGTGCCAGCAGCGTGACAGGCGCAACTAATGAAAAACTGTTTTTT
TRBJ1-6	TRBD1	TRBV7-2	few	16	CASSRQGADYNSPLHF	TGTGCCAGCAGCCGACAGGGGGCAGACTATAATTCACCCCTCCACTTT
TRBJ1-5	NA	TRBV28	NA	14	CASSLDRNNQPQHF	TGTGCCAGCAGTTTAGACAGAAACAATCAGCCCCAGCATTTT
TRBJ2-3	NA	TRBV11-2	few	15	CASSLRGGATDTQYF	TGTGCCAGCAGCTTAAGGGGGGGGGCAACAGATACGCAGTATTTT
TRBJ1-2	NA	TRBV30	NA	15	CAWSVQGIDIYGYTF	TGTGCCTGGAGTGTACAGGGTATCGATATCTATGGCTACACCTTC
TRBJ1-6	NA	TRBV6-1	NA	14	CASSEGSGYSPLHF	TGTGCCAGCAGTGAAGGTTCAGGGTATTCACCCCTCCACTTT
TRBJ2-2	TRBD2	TRBV7-8	NA	15	CASSLKLAGAKELFF	TGTGCCAGCAGCTTAAAACTAGCGGGGGCTAAGGAGCTGTTTTTT
TRBJ2-1	TRBD1	TRBV11-3	NA	17	CASSPLGTGQRDNEQFF	TGTGCCAGCAGCCCATTGGGGACAGGGCAGAGGGACAATGAGCAGTTCTTC
TRBJ2-7	NA	TRBV12-3/TRBV12-4	many	14	CASSFSGFIYEQYF	TGTGCCAGCAGTTTTTCCGGCTTCATCTACGAGCAGTACTTC
TRBJ2-2	NA	TRBV29-1	NA	16	CSVPRQGPANTGELFF	TGCAGCGTTCCCCGCCAGGGGCCAGCGAACACCGGGGAGCTGTTTTTT
TRBJ2-1	TRBD2	TRBV19	few	17	CATEDLSGGSVGNEQFF	TGTGCCACCGAAGATCTATCTGGCGGGAGTGTGGGGAATGAGCAGTTCTTC
TRBJ1-1	NA	TRBV29-1	many	11	CSVVGNTEAFF	TGCAGCGTTGTTGGGAACACTGAAGCTTTCTTT
TRBJ1-2	NA	TRBV9	many	14	CASSARRELYGYTF	TGTGCCAGCAGCGCCCGAAGGGAGCTCTATGGCTACACCTTC
TRBJ1-3	NA	TRBV7-6	few	16	CASRTTGTNSGNTIYF	TGTGCCAGCAGAACCACCGGGACGAACTCTGGAAACACCATATATTTT
TRBJ2-7	NA	TRBV11-3	NA	15	CASRFRDKDTYEQYF	TGTGCCAGCAGATTTCGGGACAAAGACACCTACGAGCAGTACTTC
TRBJ2-7	TRBD2	TRBV15	NA	15	CATSRSGGPSYEQYF	TGTGCCACCAGCAGAAGCGGGGGACCCTCCTACGAGCAGTACTTC
TRBJ2-3	TRBD2	TRBV15	few	15	CATSRGGLFTDTQYF	TGTGCCACCAGCAGAGGGGGACTATTCACAGATACGCAGTATTTT
TRBJ2-7	TRBD1	TRBV30	NA	13	CAWTAAPGDRQYF	TGTGCCTGGACCGCCGCGCCCGGGGACAGGCAGTACTTC
TRBJ2-3	NA	TRBV20-1	few	14	CSATPQGTTDTQYF	TGCAGTGCTACACCACAGGGTACCACAGATACGCAGTATTTT
TRBJ2-7	NA	TRBV20-1	many	14	CSARDLEGPYEQYF	TGCAGTGCTAGAGATCTGGAAGGTCCCTACGAGCAGTACTTC
TRBJ2-2	NA	TRBV24-1	many	16	CATSDSSPWGSGELFF	TGTGCCACCAGTGATTCCAGCCCTTGGGGGTCCGGGGAGCTGTTTTTT
TRBJ2-1	NA	TRBV15	many	15	CATKNPGTAYNEQFF	TGTGCCACGAAAAACCCCGGGACTGCCTACAATGAGCAGTTCTTC
TRBJ2-1	NA	TRBV24-1	many	15	CATSDVSSLGHEQFF	TGTGCCACCAGTGATGTATCTAGCCTGGGTCATGAGCAGTTCTTC
TRBJ2-7	TRBD1	TRBV4-3	NA	19	CASSQGFRDRALSSYEQYF	TGCGCCAGCAGCCAAGGTTTTAGGGACAGGGCCCTAAGCTCCTACGAGCAGTACTTC
TRBJ2-7	NA	TRBV20-1	NA	16	CSARDLRKEGTYEQYF	TGCAGTGCTAGAGATCTCCGGAAAGAGGGAACCTACGAGCAGTACTTC
TRBJ2-7	NA	TRBV4-3	few	15	CASSQDFGSGREQYF	TGCGCCAGCAGCCAAGACTTCGGGAGCGGTCGGGAGCAGTACTTC
TRBJ1-1	NA	TRBV12-3/TRBV12-4	NA	14	CASSPTRSNTEAFF	TGTGCCAGCAGTCCTACCCGATCGAACACTGAAGCTTTCTTT
TRBJ2-1	TRBD1	TRBV7-8	NA	18	CASSSVPGQELDGNEQFF	TGTGCCAGCAGCTCGGTCCCGGGACAGGAATTGGATGGGAATGAGCAGTTCTTC
TRBJ2-7	NA	TRBV7-9	NA	14	CASSLEAEPYEQYF	TGTGCCAGCAGCTTAGAGGCAGAACCATACGAGCAGTACTTC
TRBJ1-1	NA	TRBV5-1	few	17	CASSSGGPPGRSTEAFF	TGCGCCAGCAGCTCCGGTGGGCCCCCTGGCCGTAGCACTGAAGCTTTCTTT
TRBJ2-1	TRBD2	TRBV25-1	many	13	CASSPAGVNEQFF	TGTGCCAGCAGTCCTGCGGGAGTGAATGAGCAGTTCTTC
TRBJ2-3	NA	TRBV9	NA	14	CASSVGGSTDTQYF	TGTGCCAGCAGCGTAGGTGGCAGCACAGATACGCAGTATTTT